Reported below is one TCR beta chain. Its antigen is not identified. Naive CD8 cells, CD45RO-negative and positively selected for CCR7, excluded terminally differentiated effector memory CD45RA+ cells. Germline V gene data show CDR1 as SEHNR and CDR2 as FQNEAQ (reference sequence). V dropped 5 bases and J dropped 3; count of bases not matched to a gene: 8. The CDR3 consists of 15 residues. Several immunoSEQ 96-well plates shared each subset's DNA, each plate a replicate. Measured with immunoSEQ multiplex PCR; TCRdb has only the in-frame clones, and not every one. Altogether about 2 million clones are present, about 95% being singletons, with the ten largest covering 1% to 1.3%. The record originates from a study of shared clonotypes between healthy human individuals. At the level of the study: The study drew on a couple of women and a few men aged 18 to 49 as donors. Regarding the study as a whole: In a handful of donors, around 5% of naive CD4 clonotypes appeared in common.

The chain has TRBV7-9 and TRBJ2-5; 8 nucleotides align to TRBD1. The sample taken for sequencing was naive CD8+ T cells sorted from blood. The TCR was taken from a man younger than 35 in good health. CDR3 sequence: CASSPWTGSEETQYF. Here the CDR3 DNA reads TGTGCCAGCAGCCCATGGACAGGGTCTGAAGAGACCCAGTACTTC.